What follows are 14 T cell receptor beta chains derived from one specimen sequenced in a study of blood T cell repertoires in COVID-19. The data were produced by immunoSEQ multiplex PCR, yet TCRdb's version contains in-frame clones alone and is incomplete. The sample gives around 200,000 clones, roughly 87% of which show up once; 1.5% to 2% is in the top ten. Material: peripheral blood. The receptor set was obtained from a man aged 35-49 years with active or convalescent COVID-19.

The rearrangement joins TRBV5-1 to TRBJ1-1, with D tentatively TRBD1 (6 bases). Germline CDR1 and CDR2: SGHRS and YFSETQ. V lost 0 bases to trimming and J lost 10 bases, with 13 bases between them. There are 13 residues in the CDR3. The CDR3 loop is CASSLETRGAAFF. For the CDR3, the DNA is TGCGCCAGCAGCTTGGAGACTCGGGGGGCAGCTTTCTTT.

The chain recombines TRBV28 with TRBJ1-1, with 9 bases aligning to TRBD1. The CDR3 runs to 16 residues. From germline, CDR1 is MDHEN and CDR2 SYDVKM. The J segment lost 1 base and the V segment lost 5 bases, leaving 8 bases of the junction unmatched. CDR3 sequence: CASSPGDRVWNTEAFF. DNA of the CDR3: TGTGCCAGCAGTCCAGGGGACAGGGTATGGAACACTGAAGCTTTCTTT.

This chain connects TRBV30 to TRBJ1-5, with D perhaps matching TRBD1 (5 bases). The CDR3 is 15 residues long. Per germline, CDR1 GTSNPN and CDR2 SVGIG (reference sequence). Trimming removed 6 bases from V and 1 base from J, with 16 bases in between. This chain's CDR3 is CACTPWGVSNQPQHF. CDR3 sequence (DNA): TGTGCCTGCACCCCCTGGGGGGTAAGCAATCAGCCCCAGCATTTT. The variable domain in full, with the rest retrieved from reference TRBV30 and TRBJ1-5, is SQTIHQWPATLVQPVGSPLSLECTVEGTSNPNLYWYRQAAGRGLQLLFYSVGIGQISSEVPQNLSASRPQDRQFILSSKKLLLSDSGFYLCACTPWGVSNQPQHFGDGTRLSIL.

V usage is TRBV27 and J usage is TRBJ2-7, with 7 nucleotides matching TRBD1. With V trimmed by 8 bases and J by 1 base, 8 bases remained unmatched. CDR3 length equals 14 residues. Per the germline V gene, CDR1 is MNHEY and CDR2 is SMNVEV (reference sequence). CDR3 protein: CASRHEQGSYEQYF. The CDR3 nucleotides read TGTGCCAGCCGACACGAACAGGGGTCCTACGAGCAGTACTTC.

The J gene is TRBJ1-6, the V gene TRBV5-5; a weak D match, TRBD1 (6 bases). Germline loops: CDR1 SGHKS, CDR2 YYEKEE (reference sequence). This CDR3 comprises 14 residues. Between the trimmed V and J ends, which lost 4 bases and 7 bases, there was a span of 12 bases. CDR3 DNA: TGTGCCAGCAGCCTGACAGGCCCGAATTCACCCCTCCACTTT. Residues: CASSLTGPNSPLHF.

This CDR3 is CASSLSFIDRSTEAFF. CDR3 sequence (DNA): TGTGCCAGCAGTTTATCGTTCATTGACCGGAGCACTGAAGCTTTCTTT. This chain joins TRBV27 and TRBJ1-1; D uncertain. CDR3 size: 16 residues. V lost 0 bases and J lost 4, with 15 bases in between. The germline V gene encodes CDR1 MNHEY and CDR2 SMNVEV (reference sequence).

The chain recombines TRBV4-1 with TRBJ2-3; 7 bases are a match to TRBD2. V lost 2 bases to trimming and J lost 7 bases; unmatched junction nucleotides: 9. CDR1 and CDR2 (germline): MGHRA, YSYEKL. CDR3 length equals 15 residues. CDR3 DNA: TGCGCCAGCAGCCAATGGCCTAGCGGCTCAAATACGCAGTATTTT. Translating gives CASSQWPSGSNTQYF.

J is TRBJ1-4 and V is TRBV5-1; 7 bases are shared with TRBD1. Germline loops: CDR1 SGHRS, CDR2 YFSETQ. The V and J ends lost 0 bases and 6 bases, in that order; junction bases with no gene match: 2. This CDR3 has 14 amino acids. CDR3 region: CASSLDRGDEKLFF. As DNA, the CDR3 is TGCGCCAGCAGCTTGGACAGGGGAGATGAAAAACTGTTTTTT.

This chain joins TRBV3-1 (or the pseudogene TRBV3-2) and TRBJ2-2; 10 bases fit TRBD2. Germline V gene data show CDR1 as LGHDT and CDR2 as YNNKEL (reference sequence). V lost 8 bases, J lost 4 bases, and 7 bases stayed unmatched. The CDR3 contains 15 residues. In nucleotides, the CDR3 is TGTGCCAGCGGGAGCGGGGGGGCCGGCACCGGGGAGCTGTTTTTT. Amino acid sequence: CASGSGGAGTGELFF.

This chain connects TRBV19 to TRBJ1-5; D is perhaps TRBD1 (6 bases). The V gene's germline CDR1 is LNHDA and CDR2 SQIVND (reference sequence). V gave up 4 bases and J gave up 0 bases, with 16 bases separating them. There are 17 residues in the CDR3. The CDR3 nucleotides read TGTGCCAGTAGTACCCTGACAGGTTTATATAGCAATCAGCCCCAGCATTTT. Protein: CASSTLTGLYSNQPQHF.

This chain uses TRBV28 with TRBJ1-4; the match to TRBD1 covers 8 bases. The germline V gene has CDR1 MDHEN and CDR2 SYDVKM. The CDR3 is made up of 15 amino acids. V lost 4 bases, J lost 8 bases, and 9 bases stayed unmatched. The CDR3 coding sequence is TGTGCCAGCAGTTCCGCAGGGGGCGGGGAGGAAAAACTGTTTTTT. Protein product: CASSSAGGGEEKLFF.

This chain uses TRBV7-7 with TRBJ2-7; D is possibly TRBD1 (6 bases). The CDR3 covers 14 residues. From germline, CDR1 is SSHAT and CDR2 FNYEAQ (reference sequence). V gave up 3 bases and J gave up 2 bases, with 11 bases separating them. The CDR3 spells CASSFLGQTYEQYF. In nucleotides, the CDR3 is TGTGCCAGCAGCTTCCTCGGACAGACCTACGAGCAGTACTTC.

The V gene is TRBV6-6, the J gene TRBJ2-7, with 10 bases identical to TRBD1. CDR1 is MNHNY and CDR2 is SVGAGI in the germline V gene (reference sequence). The CDR3 is 15 amino acids. V lost 0 bases to trimming and J lost 9 bases; unmatched junction nucleotides: 8. In DNA form, the CDR3 reads TGTGCCAGCAGTTACTCGACAGGGGGCGGGTTTGGGCAGTACTTC. As protein: CASSYSTGGGFGQYF.

The J gene is TRBJ2-1, the V gene TRBV19; the D gene is possibly TRBD1 (6 bases). The germline V gene encodes CDR1 LNHDA and CDR2 SQIVND (reference sequence). The CDR3 length is 14 residues. Trimming removed 4 bases at V and 9 bases at J, with 16 bases between. The CDR3 sequence is CASSSGSGVGEQFF. In nucleotides, the CDR3 is TGTGCCAGTAGTAGTGGGTCAGGGGTAGGTGAGCAGTTCTTC.